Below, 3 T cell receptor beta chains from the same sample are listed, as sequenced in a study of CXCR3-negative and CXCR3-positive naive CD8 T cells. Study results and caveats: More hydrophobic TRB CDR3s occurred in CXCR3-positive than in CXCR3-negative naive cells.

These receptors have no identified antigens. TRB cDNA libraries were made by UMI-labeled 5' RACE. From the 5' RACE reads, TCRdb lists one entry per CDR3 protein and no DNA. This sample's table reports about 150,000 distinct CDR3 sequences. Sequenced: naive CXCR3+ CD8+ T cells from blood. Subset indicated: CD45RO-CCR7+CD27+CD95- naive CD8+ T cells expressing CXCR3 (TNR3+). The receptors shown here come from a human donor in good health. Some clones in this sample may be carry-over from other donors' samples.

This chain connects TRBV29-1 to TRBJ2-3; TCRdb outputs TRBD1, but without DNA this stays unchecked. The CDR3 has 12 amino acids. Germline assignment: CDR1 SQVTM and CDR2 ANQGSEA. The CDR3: CSFQGSTDTQYF.

The chain's CDR3 is CASTYDAWRGEQYF. V and J are TRBV7-9 and TRBJ2-7; the TRBD1 assignment by TCRdb is unverifiable without DNA. This CDR3 has 14 amino acids. Germline V gene data show CDR1 as SEHNR and CDR2 as FQNEAQ (reference sequence).

The CDR3 region is CASSATEGNEQFF. The chain joins TRBV25-1 to TRBJ2-1; the TCRdb D gene call, TRBD2, has no DNA to confirm it. The CDR3 loop spans 13 amino acids. Germline V CDR1 and CDR2: MGHDK, SYGVNS.